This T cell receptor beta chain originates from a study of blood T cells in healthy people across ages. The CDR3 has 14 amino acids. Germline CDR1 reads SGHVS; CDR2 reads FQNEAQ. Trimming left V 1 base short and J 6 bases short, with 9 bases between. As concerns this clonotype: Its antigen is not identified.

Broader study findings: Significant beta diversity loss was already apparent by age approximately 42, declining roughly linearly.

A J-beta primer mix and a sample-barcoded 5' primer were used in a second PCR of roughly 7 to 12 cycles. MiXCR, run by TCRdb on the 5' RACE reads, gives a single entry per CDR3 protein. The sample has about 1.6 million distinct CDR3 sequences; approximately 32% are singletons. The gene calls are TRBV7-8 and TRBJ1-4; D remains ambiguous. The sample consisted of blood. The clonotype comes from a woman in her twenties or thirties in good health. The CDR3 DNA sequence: TGTGCCAGCAGCTTAGGGTCTCGTTATGAAAAACTGTTTTTT. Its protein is CASSLGSRYEKLFF.